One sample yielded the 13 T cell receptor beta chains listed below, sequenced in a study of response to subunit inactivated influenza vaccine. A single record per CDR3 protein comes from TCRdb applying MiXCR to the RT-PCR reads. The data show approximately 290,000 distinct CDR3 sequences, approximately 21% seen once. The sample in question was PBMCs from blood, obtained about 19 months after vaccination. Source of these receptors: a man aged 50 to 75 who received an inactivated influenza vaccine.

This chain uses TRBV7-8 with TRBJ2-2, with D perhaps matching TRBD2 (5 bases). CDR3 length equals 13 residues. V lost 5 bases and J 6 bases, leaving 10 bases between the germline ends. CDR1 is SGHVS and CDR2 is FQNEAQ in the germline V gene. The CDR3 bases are TGTGCCAGCAGCAGCGGACGTGCCGGGGAGCTGTTTTTT. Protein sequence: CASSSGRAGELFF.

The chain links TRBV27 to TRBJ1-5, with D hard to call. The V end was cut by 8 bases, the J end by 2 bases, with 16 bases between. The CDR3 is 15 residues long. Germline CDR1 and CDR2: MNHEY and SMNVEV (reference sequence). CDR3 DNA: TGTGCCAGCGCCCCGGAGGGTAGGGGCAATCAGCCCCAGCATTTT. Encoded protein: CASAPEGRGNQPQHF.

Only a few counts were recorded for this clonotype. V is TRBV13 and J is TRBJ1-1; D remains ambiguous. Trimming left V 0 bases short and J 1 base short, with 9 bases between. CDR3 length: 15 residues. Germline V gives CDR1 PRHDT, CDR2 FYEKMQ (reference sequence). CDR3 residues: CASSLGINRNTEAFF. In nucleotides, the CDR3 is TGTGCCAGCAGCTTAGGAATTAACAGGAACACTGAAGCTTTCTTT.

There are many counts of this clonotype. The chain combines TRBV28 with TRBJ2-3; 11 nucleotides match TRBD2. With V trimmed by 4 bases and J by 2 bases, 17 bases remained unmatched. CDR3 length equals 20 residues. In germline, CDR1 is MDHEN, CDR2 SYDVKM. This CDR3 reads CASSSPGTSGSWRHTDTQYF. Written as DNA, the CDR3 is TGTGCCAGCAGTTCCCCCGGGACTAGCGGTTCCTGGCGGCACACAGATACGCAGTATTTT.

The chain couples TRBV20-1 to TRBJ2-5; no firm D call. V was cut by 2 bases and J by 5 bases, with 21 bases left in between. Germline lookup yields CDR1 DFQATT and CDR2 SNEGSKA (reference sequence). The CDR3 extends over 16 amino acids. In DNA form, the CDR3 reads TGCAGTGCTAGACATCGTCGGACCAACATGGGGGAGACCCAGTACTTC. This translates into CSARHRRTNMGETQYF.

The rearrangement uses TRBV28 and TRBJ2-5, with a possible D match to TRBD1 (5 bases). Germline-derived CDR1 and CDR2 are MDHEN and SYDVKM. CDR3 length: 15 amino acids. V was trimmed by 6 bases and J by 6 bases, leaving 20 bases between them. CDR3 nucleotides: TGTGCCAGCAGATATCATACCTTGCAGGGAAAGACCCAGTACTTC. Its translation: CASRYHTLQGKTQYF.

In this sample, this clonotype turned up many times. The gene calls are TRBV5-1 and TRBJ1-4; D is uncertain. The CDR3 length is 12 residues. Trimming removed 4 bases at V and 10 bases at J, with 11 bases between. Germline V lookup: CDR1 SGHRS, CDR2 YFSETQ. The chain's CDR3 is CASSAEVGKLFF. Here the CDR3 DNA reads TGCGCCAGCAGCGCCGAGGTCGGAAAACTGTTTTTT.

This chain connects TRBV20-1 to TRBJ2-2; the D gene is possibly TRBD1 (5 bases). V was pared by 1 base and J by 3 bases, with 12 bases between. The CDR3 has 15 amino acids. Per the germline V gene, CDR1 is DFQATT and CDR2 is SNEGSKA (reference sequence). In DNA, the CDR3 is TGCAGTGCTAGAGGGTCAGGGATCGACACCGGGGAGCTGTTTTTT. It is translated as CSARGSGIDTGELFF.

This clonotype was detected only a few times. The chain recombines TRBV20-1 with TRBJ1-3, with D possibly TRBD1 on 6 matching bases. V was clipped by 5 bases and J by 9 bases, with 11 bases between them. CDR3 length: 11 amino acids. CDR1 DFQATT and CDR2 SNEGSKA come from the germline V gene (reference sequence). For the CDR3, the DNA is TGCAGTGCTGTGCAAGGGGGCACCATATATTTT. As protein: CSAVQGGTIYF.

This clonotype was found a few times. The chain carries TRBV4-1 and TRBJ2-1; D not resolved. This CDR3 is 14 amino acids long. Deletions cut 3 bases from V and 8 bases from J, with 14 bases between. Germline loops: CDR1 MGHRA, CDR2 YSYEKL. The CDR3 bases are TGCGCCAGCAGCCAGAAGTTCGGGCCTTATGAGCAGTTCTTC. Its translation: CASSQKFGPYEQFF.

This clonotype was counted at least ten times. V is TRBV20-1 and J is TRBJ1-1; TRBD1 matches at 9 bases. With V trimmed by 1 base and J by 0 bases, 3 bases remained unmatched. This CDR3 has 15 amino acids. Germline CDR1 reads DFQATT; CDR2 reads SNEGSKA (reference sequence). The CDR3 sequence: CSARVRDRVNTEAFF. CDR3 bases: TGCAGTGCTAGAGTGAGGGACAGGGTGAACACTGAAGCTTTCTTT.

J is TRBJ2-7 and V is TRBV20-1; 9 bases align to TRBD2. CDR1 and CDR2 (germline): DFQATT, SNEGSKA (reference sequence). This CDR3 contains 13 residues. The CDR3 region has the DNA TGCACCGCAAATAGCGGGGGTTCCTACGAGCAGTACTTC. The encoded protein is CTANSGGSYEQYF.

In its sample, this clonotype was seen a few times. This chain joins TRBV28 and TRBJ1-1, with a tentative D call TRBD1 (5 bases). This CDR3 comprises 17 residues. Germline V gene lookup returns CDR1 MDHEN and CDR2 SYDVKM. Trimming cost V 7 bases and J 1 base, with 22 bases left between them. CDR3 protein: CASTNPRDWVSNTEAFF. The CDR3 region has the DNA TGTGCCAGCACCAACCCTCGGGACTGGGTCTCGAACACTGAAGCTTTCTTT.